This T cell receptor (beta chain) was sequenced for a study of shared clonotypes between healthy human individuals. Study results and limitations: Generation probabilities were higher for clonotypes shared across all four sorted-subset donors than for unshared ones. Several donors held approximately 5% of naive CD4 clonotypes in common.

In its sample, this clone was seen once. The antigen is not known. Terminally differentiated effector memory CD45RA+ cells were excluded by CCR7 positive selection of CD45RO-negative cells. Donors comprised healthy HIV-negative adults lacking recent acute infections or vaccinations. Genomic DNA belonging to each subset was distributed in equal measure over several immunoSEQ plates. The assay was immunoSEQ multiplex PCR, and TCRdb's table has in-frame clones only and misses some. The sample comprises roughly 2,000,000 clones, about 95% of which are singletons, and around 1.2% rests with the top ten. Germline CDR1 reads SGDLS; CDR2 reads YYNGEE. The CDR3 sequence is 15 residues long. Between the trimmed V and J ends, which lost 4 bases and 8 bases, there was a span of 21 bases.

The sequenced sample was naive CD8+ T cells sorted from blood. The receptor's source is a man aged 18 to 30 in good health. The chain links TRBV9 to TRBJ1-2, with TRBD1 as a possible D gene (5 bases). CDR3 protein: CASSTPPGLNLGYTF. The DNA of the CDR3 is TGTGCCAGCAGCACACCTCCGGGACTGAACTTAGGCTACACCTTC.